This T cell receptor (beta chain) was profiled in a study of blood T cell repertoires in COVID-19. In the study overall: The origin of the acute and convalescent COVID-19 samples was the United States, Italy and Spain. PBMCs, B-cell-depleted T cells, or T cells were the source of the cDNA or gDNA that made up the material.

Germline values: CDR1 SGHRS, CDR2 YFSETQ. V was pared by 4 bases and J by 6 bases, with 11 bases between. The CDR3 extends over 14 amino acids. A Seattle source enrolled patients during active infection and followed them longitudinally. Profiling relied on immunoSEQ multiplex PCR, and the TCRdb table lists in-frame clones only, not all of them. The sample contains around 190,000 clones, 70% to 80% of which appear only once. This clone was seen only a few times. The source is a middle-aged woman with COVID-19, enrolled during active disease. The chain uses TRBV5-1 and TRBJ1-6, with D possibly being TRBD1 (6 bases). The sequenced sample was peripheral blood. DNA for the CDR3: TGCGCCAGCAGCCCCGGACAGAGTAATTCACCCCTCCACTTT. Its translation: CASSPGQSNSPLHF. The complete variable domain, with remaining parts taken from reference TRBV5-1 and TRBJ1-6, reads KAGVTQTPRYLIKTRGQQVTLSCSPISGHRSVSWYQQTPGQGLQFLFEYFSETQRNKGNFPGRFSGRQFSNSRSEMNVSTLELGDSALYLCASSPGQSNSPLHFGNGTRLTVT.